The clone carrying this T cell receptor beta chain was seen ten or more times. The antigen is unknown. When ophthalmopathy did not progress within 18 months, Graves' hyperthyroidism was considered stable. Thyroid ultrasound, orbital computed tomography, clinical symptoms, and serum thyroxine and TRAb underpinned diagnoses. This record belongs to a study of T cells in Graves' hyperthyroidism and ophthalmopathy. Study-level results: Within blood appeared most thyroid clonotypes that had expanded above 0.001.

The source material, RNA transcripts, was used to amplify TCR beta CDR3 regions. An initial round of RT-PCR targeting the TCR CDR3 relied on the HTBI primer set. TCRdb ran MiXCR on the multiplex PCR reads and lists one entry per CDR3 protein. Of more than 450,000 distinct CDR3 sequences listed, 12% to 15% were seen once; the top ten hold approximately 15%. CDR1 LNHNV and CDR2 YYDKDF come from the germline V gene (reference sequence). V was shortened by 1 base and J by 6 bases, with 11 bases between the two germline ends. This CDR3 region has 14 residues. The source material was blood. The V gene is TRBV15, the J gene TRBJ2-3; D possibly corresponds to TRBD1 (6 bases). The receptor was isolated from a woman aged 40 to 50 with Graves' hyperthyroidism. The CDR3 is CATSRVGQSDTQYF. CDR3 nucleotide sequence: TGTGCCACCAGCAGAGTCGGACAGAGCGATACGCAGTATTTT.